The clone carrying this TCR beta chain was detected only a few times. TCRdb called the RT-PCR reads again in MiXCR, with one record for every CDR3 protein. Of about 680,000 distinct CDR3 sequences listed, 12% to 15% are singletons. Trimming took off 0 bases at V and 1 base at J, with 10 bases between the two ends. The CDR3 loop spans 15 amino acids. CDR1 is SGDLS, CDR2 YYNGEE, per germline. The sequenced sample was memory CD4+ T cells from blood. This chain links TRBV9 with TRBJ2-5; D perhaps matches TRBD2 (6 bases). The source is a female donor in good health, serving as a healthy control. The CDR3 here is CASSVATGAQETQYF. As DNA, the CDR3 is TGTGCCAGCAGCGTAGCTACGGGAGCCCAAGAGACCCAGTACTTC.